The 20 T cell receptor beta chains in this list originate from one sample, sequenced in a study of blood T cell repertoires in COVID-19 (dated by TCRdb to about 2020). The receptor library was made with the immunoSEQ multiplex PCR assay. TCRdb limited this immuneACCESS table to in-frame rearrangements with V and J called. A share of clones is missing; checked studies link under half to unresolved V genes, and the rest is unexplained. The sample yields about 180,000 clones; around 83% were counted once. The ten biggest clones cover over 6% of the sample. The material sequenced was peripheral blood. The receptors were sampled from a woman aged 65 to 85 with COVID-19, enrolled during active disease.

The chain couples TRBV18 to TRBJ2-2, with TRBD1 matching over 7 bases. Trimming at V came to 2 bases and at J to 2 bases, leaving 5 bases not matched to a gene. The germline CDR1 and CDR2 sequences are KGHSH and LQKENI. The CDR3 spans 16 residues. CDR3 sequence reads: CASSPMGQTNTGELFF. The CDR3 nucleotides read TGTGCCAGCTCACCAATGGGACAGACAAACACCGGGGAGCTGTTTTTT.

This clone was counted a single time. The chain uses TRBV7-2 and TRBJ2-1, with TRBD1 matching over 8 bases. This CDR3 has 15 residues. V trimming: 5 bases; J trimming: 4 bases; junction bases outside the gene matches: 7. Germline values: CDR1 SGHTA, CDR2 FQGNSA. The CDR3 coding sequence is TGTGCCAGCAGCCGCGAGGGACAGGCGTACAATGAGCAGTTCTTC. It translates to CASSREGQAYNEQFF. The entire variable domain, with the rest obtained from reference TRBV7-2 and TRBJ2-1, is as follows: GAGVSQSPSNKVTEKGKDVELRCDPISGHTALYWYRQSLGQGLEFLIYFQGNSAPDKSGLPSDRFSAERTGGSVSTLTIQRTQQEDSAVYLCASSREGQAYNEQFFGPGTRLTVL.

This chain connects TRBV29-1 to TRBJ1-4; D not certain. Between the trimmed V and J ends, which lost 4 bases and 0 bases, there was a span of 12 bases. From germline, CDR1 is SQVTM and CDR2 ANQGSEA. The CDR3 runs to 15 residues. The CDR3 spells CSVAYSRTTNEKLFF. CDR3 nucleotides: TGCAGCGTTGCGTACTCCCGCACAACTAATGAAAAACTGTTTTTT.

The rearrangement links TRBV19 to TRBJ1-2; D gene unclear. The CDR3 loop spans 16 amino acids. V lost 5 bases and J lost 8, with 24 bases in between. Germline V gene data show CDR1 as LNHDA and CDR2 as SQIVND (reference sequence). The CDR3 is CASSPGSAAPPGGYTF. The CDR3 nucleotides are TGTGCCAGTAGTCCGGGGTCGGCAGCCCCCCCGGGAGGCTACACCTTC. Full variable domain (remainder filled in from reference TRBV19 and TRBJ1-2): DGGITQSPKYLFRKEGQNVTLSCEQNLNHDAMYWYRQDPGQGLRLIYYSQIVNDFQKGDIAEGYSVSREKKESFPLTVTSAQKNPTAFYLCASSPGSAAPPGGYTFGSGTRLTVV.

CDR3 sequence reads: CASSLSTTSGGSYEQYF. CDR3 DNA: TGTGCCAGCAGCCTTTCAACGACTAGCGGGGGCTCCTACGAGCAGTACTTC. The chain recombines TRBV7-2 with TRBJ2-7, with 12 bases matching TRBD2. CDR3 length equals 17 residues. Trimming took 5 bases from V and 0 from J; bases not matched to a gene: 8. Germline V gene lookup returns CDR1 SGHTA and CDR2 FQGNSA. Full variable domain (remainder filled in from reference TRBV7-2 and TRBJ2-7): GAGVSQSPSNKVTEKGKDVELRCDPISGHTALYWYRQSLGQGLEFLIYFQGNSAPDKSGLPSDRFSAERTGGSVSTLTIQRTQQEDSAVYLCASSLSTTSGGSYEQYFGPGTRLTVT.

This chain links TRBV19 with TRBJ2-3; 11 nucleotides align to TRBD1. The germline V gene encodes CDR1 LNHDA and CDR2 SQIVND (reference sequence). V was pared by 3 bases and J by 3 bases, with 2 bases of the junction left unmatched. The CDR3 covers 15 residues. CDR3 region: CASSIGTGGTDTQYF. The CDR3 DNA sequence: TGTGCCAGTAGTATCGGGACAGGGGGTACAGATACGCAGTATTTT.

The chain joins TRBV6-4 to TRBJ2-1; 7 nucleotides line up with TRBD1. The length of the CDR3 is 14 residues. Looked up from germline, CDR1 is MRHNA and CDR2 is SNTAGT. The V and J ends lost 2 bases and 6 bases, in that order; junction bases with no gene match: 4. The CDR3 is CASSDPDRPNEQFF. The CDR3 region has the DNA TGTGCCAGCAGTGACCCGGACAGGCCCAATGAGCAGTTCTTC.

The chain has TRBV25-1 and TRBJ1-1; 8 positions agree with TRBD1. This CDR3 comprises 14 residues. Trimming removed 6 bases from V and 1 base from J; junction bases left unmatched: 4. Germline V gives CDR1 MGHDK, CDR2 SYGVNS. The CDR3 sequence is CASSYRGGNTEAFF. The CDR3 DNA follows: TGTGCCAGCAGCTACAGGGGGGGGAACACTGAAGCTTTCTTT.

The chain recombines TRBV7-9 with TRBJ1-5; tentative D call: TRBD1 (6 bases). This CDR3 spans 14 amino acids. Germline V lookup: CDR1 SEHNR, CDR2 FQNEAQ (reference sequence). Trimming removed 2 bases from V and 7 bases from J, with 12 bases in between. The CDR3 protein is CASSLKGEGQPQHF. The CDR3, as DNA: TGTGCCAGCAGCTTAAAGGGGGAGGGACAGCCCCAGCATTTT. The entire variable domain, with the rest obtained from reference TRBV7-9 and TRBJ1-5, is as follows: DTGVSQNPRHKITKRGQNVTFRCDPISEHNRLYWYRQTLGQGPEFLTYFQNEAQLEKSRLLSDRFSAERPKGSFSTLEIQRTEQGDSAMYLCASSLKGEGQPQHFGDGTRLSIL.

V is TRBV18 and J is TRBJ1-5; D unclear. Germline values: CDR1 KGHSH, CDR2 LQKENI. There are 13 residues in the CDR3. V was cut by 6 bases and J by 5 bases, with 11 bases left in between. For the CDR3, the DNA is TGTGCCAGCTCTACGAGGGCCGATCAGCCCCAGCATTTT. It yields the protein CASSTRADQPQHF.

There are a few counts of this clone. This rearrangement joins TRBV6-2 or TRBV6-3 to TRBJ1-6; possible D gene TRBD1, 6 bases. The CDR3 consists of 16 residues. Trimming stripped 6 bases from V and 3 bases from J, with 15 bases between. CDR1 and CDR2 (germline): MNHEY, SVGEGT. The CDR3 DNA sequence: TGTGCCAGCAGCAGACAGGCGAAACGCTATAATTCACCCCTCCACTTT. Amino acid sequence: CASSRQAKRYNSPLHF.

The V and J genes are TRBV24-1 and TRBJ2-1, with 8 bases fitting TRBD1. V dropped 6 bases and J dropped 7; count of bases not matched to a gene: 7. Per germline, CDR1 KGHDR and CDR2 SFDVKD. The CDR3 has 14 residues. The CDR3 nucleotides read TGTGCCACCAGTAAGCCAGGGGGCCTGAATGAGCAGTTCTTC. Translation: CATSKPGGLNEQFF.

The CDR3 protein is CASSSSGRAVVDTQYF. CDR3 nucleotide sequence: TGTGCCAGCAGCTCTAGCGGGAGGGCCGTGGTAGATACGCAGTATTTT. The chain couples TRBV3-1 (or the pseudogene TRBV3-2) to TRBJ2-3; 12 bases are a match to TRBD2. V was pared by 5 bases and J by 5 bases, with 8 bases of the junction left unmatched. This CDR3 region has 16 residues. The germline V gene has CDR1 LGHDT and CDR2 YNNKEL (reference sequence).

The chain carries TRBV2 and TRBJ2-5; D possibly corresponds to TRBD2 (6 bases). V lost 6 bases, J lost 4 bases, and 18 bases lay in between. The CDR3 is made up of 15 amino acids. Germline V CDR1 and CDR2: SNHLY, FYNNEI. CDR3 nucleotide sequence: TGTGCCAGCAGCACCGGGACTCCCCTACGAGAGACCCAGTACTTC. Translating it yields CASSTGTPLRETQYF.

V gene TRBV9 combines with J gene TRBJ2-7, with a possible D match to TRBD2 (5 bases). V lost 7 bases and J lost 5, with 22 bases in between. CDR3 size: 15 residues. Germline CDR1 reads SGDLS; CDR2 reads YYNGEE. The CDR3: CASSPRASRSHEQYF. The CDR3, as DNA: TGTGCCAGCTCCCCGAGGGCTAGTCGGTCTCACGAGCAGTACTTC.

The rearrangement uses TRBV9 and TRBJ2-7; D is perhaps TRBD1 (5 bases). V dropped 4 bases and J dropped 0 bases, with 11 bases sitting between them. Germline V lookup: CDR1 SGDLS, CDR2 YYNGEE. This CDR3 has 14 amino acids. The CDR3 DNA reads as TGTGCCAGCAGCCCATCAGGGTTCTCCTACGAGCAGTACTTC. Translating gives CASSPSGFSYEQYF.

V is TRBV21-1 and J is TRBJ1-1. TRBV21-1 is shown as a pseudogene. CDR3 size: 16 residues. CDR3 in DNA: TGTGCCAGCAGCACACAAGTGCGGACTGGGAACACTGAAGCTTTCTTT. Amino acids: CASSTQVRTGNTEAFF.

This clone was seen only once. The V gene is TRBV5-1, the J gene TRBJ2-1; possibly TRBD1 for D (6 bases). Germline V gene lookup returns CDR1 SGHRS and CDR2 YFSETQ. The length of the CDR3 is 13 residues. V was clipped by 2 bases and J by 7 bases, with 10 bases between them. CDR3 sequence reads: CASSLTGLNEQFF. Written as DNA, the CDR3 is TGCGCCAGCAGCTTAACAGGGCTTAATGAGCAGTTCTTC.

A single count supports this clone. The chain is built from TRBV11-2 and TRBJ2-3, with 9 bases that match TRBD2. Trimming cost V 5 bases and J 15 bases; bases outside gene matches: 12. Germline V gene sequence: CDR1 SGHAT, CDR2 FQNNGV. The CDR3 covers 13 residues. The CDR3 protein is CASSPDSGTSTYF. The CDR3 DNA follows: TGTGCCAGCAGCCCGGACTCCGGGACTAGCACATATTTT.

The V call is TRBV28, the J call TRBJ2-2; tentatively, D is TRBD2 (5 bases). The CDR3 loop spans 14 amino acids. V gave up 2 bases and J gave up 4 bases, with 8 bases separating them. CDR1 and CDR2 from the germline V gene are MDHEN and SYDVKM. CDR3 bases: TGTGCCAGCAGTTTACGGGGAGCCACCGGGGAGCTGTTTTTT. It codes for CASSLRGATGELFF.